Each of the 11 T cell receptor beta chains below was sequenced from the same sample in a study of T cells in Graves' hyperthyroidism and ophthalmopathy. Amplification of TCR beta CDR3 regions used RNA as the template. With the HTBI primer set, the TCR CDR3 went through a first round of RT-PCR. TCRdb reanalysed the multiplex PCR reads using MiXCR and keeps one entry per CDR3 protein. Of approximately 500,000 distinct CDR3 sequences listed, around 46% were seen once; the top ten hold about 8.3%. Sequenced sample: peripheral blood or thyroid tissue (not recorded which). The receptors come from a woman between 18 and 29 years old with Graves' hyperthyroidism.

This clonotype turned up a few times. A read error is likely, as this CDR3 ends without the conserved phenylalanine or tryptophan. No DNA is shown, since the ends of the CDR3 on it are uncertain; the CDR3 is the one TCRdb lists. The rearrangement links TRBV7-3 to TRBJ1-6. CDR1 and CDR2 (germline): SGHTA, FQGTGA. The CDR3 extends over 10 residues, inclusive of both ends. CDR3 residues: CASSLAPLAG.

This clonotype was seen many times. This sequence joins TRBV27 and TRBJ1-2, with TRBD1 as a possible D gene (5 bases). The V end was cut by 5 bases, the J end by 4 bases, with 14 bases between. The CDR3 extends over 14 amino acids. The V gene's germline CDR1 is MNHEY and CDR2 SMNVEV (reference sequence). Here the CDR3 DNA reads TGTGCCAGCAGTGAACGGGAAAGGGGCTATGGCTACACCTTC. This codes for CASSERERGYGYTF.

This clonotype was seen ten or more times. V gene TRBV6-2 or TRBV6-3 combines with J gene TRBJ1-5; the match to TRBD1 covers 7 bases. V dropped 7 bases and J dropped 7; count of bases not matched to a gene: 13. Per germline, CDR1 MNHEY and CDR2 SVGEGT. CDR3 length: 15 amino acids. As DNA, the CDR3 is TGTGCCAGCACCGAGGGGGCAGGGGCGTTCCAGCCCCAGCATTTT. Amino acids: CASTEGAGAFQPQHF.

Details on this clonotype: A read error is possible here, since a much larger clone lies one base away. The gene calls are TRBV29-1 and TRBJ2-4; 10 bases are shared with TRBD2. Per germline, CDR1 SQVTM and CDR2 ANQGSEA. The CDR3 extends over 12 amino acids. CDR3 DNA: TGCAGCGTTGCACTAGCGGGAAACATGCAGTACTTC. This encodes CSVALAGNMQYF.

The J gene is TRBJ1-1, the V gene TRBV7-2; 9 positions agree with TRBD1. CDR1 is SGHTA and CDR2 is FQGNSA in the germline V gene. The CDR3 contains 13 residues. V dropped 6 bases and J dropped 6; count of bases not matched to a gene: 5. The CDR3 sequence is CASRRQGDPEAFF. CDR3 nucleotide sequence: TGTGCCAGCAGACGACAGGGGGACCCTGAAGCTTTCTTT.

The V call is TRBV2, the J call TRBJ1-6, with 7 bases lining up with TRBD1. J gave up 5 bases and V 5 bases, and 12 bases lay outside the gene matches. Germline V CDR1 and CDR2: SNHLY, FYNNEI. This CDR3 contains 17 residues. The CDR3: CASSLTFSGQHNSPLHF. CDR3 bases: TGTGCCAGCAGTTTAACATTTTCGGGACAGCATAATTCACCCCTCCACTTT.

As for this clonotype: With a much larger clone just one base away, this may be a read error. V and J are TRBV10-3 and TRBJ1-5; D unclear. V was trimmed by 6 bases and J by 1 base, leaving 13 bases between them. Germline CDR1 is ENHRY and CDR2 is SYGVKD. This CDR3 contains 15 residues. The CDR3 region is CAISPEPGSNQPQHF. The CDR3 DNA reads TGTGCCATCAGCCCTGAGCCGGGGAGCAATCAGCCCCAGCATTTT.

There are many counts of this clonotype. V and J are TRBV20-1 and TRBJ2-7; perhaps TRBD2 as D (6 bases). The V gene lost 2 bases and the J gene lost 6 bases, with 20 bases spanning the gap. The CDR3 covers 15 residues. The germline V gene encodes CDR1 DFQATT and CDR2 SNEGSKA (reference sequence). For the CDR3, the DNA is TGCAGTGCTAGAAATCTCGGCGGCTGGGGACTCGAGCAGTACTTC. Translation gives CSARNLGGWGLEQYF.

This clonotype occurred many times. The V gene is TRBV3-1, the J gene TRBJ1-2; TRBD1 agrees at 7 bases. V lost 0 bases and J lost 8; bases outside the gene matches: 12. Germline-derived CDR1 and CDR2 are LGHDT and YNNKEL (reference sequence). The CDR3 sequence is 16 residues long. Here the CDR3 reads CASSQDHGQASGGYTF. The CDR3 DNA follows: TGTGCCAGCAGCCAAGATCACGGACAGGCGTCGGGAGGCTACACCTTC.

With respect to this clonotype: A much bigger clone sits one base away, suggesting this may be a read error. The chain employs TRBV10-3 and TRBJ2-5, with a weak D call TRBD1 (6 bases). V was shortened by 4 bases and J by 5 bases, with 17 bases between the two germline ends. CDR3 length: 15 residues. Germline loops: CDR1 ENHRY, CDR2 SYGVKD. CDR3 loop: CAISVFLGAGETQYF. Here the CDR3 DNA reads TGTGCCATCAGTGTTTTCCTGGGGGCAGGGGAGACCCAGTACTTC.

This sequence joins TRBV20-1 and TRBJ1-2, with a tentative D call TRBD1 (5 bases). Between the trimmed V and J ends, which lost 0 bases and 7 bases, there was a span of 18 bases. Germline assignment: CDR1 DFQATT and CDR2 SNEGSKA (reference sequence). CDR3 length equals 15 residues. CDR3: CSARDREGHGGGYTF. CDR3 coding DNA: TGCAGTGCTAGAGATCGAGAGGGGCACGGGGGTGGCTACACCTTC.